The 5 T cell receptor beta chains below were found in one sample sequenced in a study of T cell responses to AZD1222 COVID-19 vaccine. TCRdb keeps only in-frame clones here, not all; method: immunoSEQ multiplex PCR. The table lists over 90,000 clones, 90% of them singletons, with about 4.8% in the top ten. Sequencing was performed on peripheral blood, taken on day 0 of AZD1222 vaccination. The source of these receptors is an adult in good health.

In DNA, the CDR3 is TGTGCCAGCAACTCCGGACAGGGGGAGACCTATGGCTACACCTTC. This encodes CASNSGQGETYGYTF. The genes are TRBV19 and TRBJ1-2; 10 bases align to TRBD1. The V gene's germline CDR1 is LNHDA and CDR2 SQIVND (reference sequence). The CDR3 length is 15 residues. V dropped 9 bases and J dropped 4; count of bases not matched to a gene: 11.

V and J are TRBV5-1 and TRBJ1-1; tentative D call: TRBD1 (6 bases). The V and J ends lost 0 bases and 1 base respectively, with 13 bases between them. Germline V gives CDR1 SGHRS, CDR2 YFSETQ. This CDR3 spans 16 amino acids. This CDR3 is CASSLDRVVANTEAFF. The DNA for the CDR3 is TGCGCCAGCAGCTTGGACAGGGTGGTTGCGAACACTGAAGCTTTCTTT.

J is TRBJ1-1 and V is TRBV6-5, with D hard to call. The CDR3 has 13 amino acids. Germline V gene lookup returns CDR1 MNHEY and CDR2 SVGAGI. With 2 bases removed from V and 4 bases from J, the gap between germline ends came to 8 bases. This CDR3 is CASSYSWVTEAFF. The CDR3 DNA reads TGTGCCAGCAGTTACAGCTGGGTCACTGAAGCTTTCTTT.

CDR3 in DNA: TGCGCCAGCAATACGGGGGGGCCCGATGAGCAGTTCTTC. It is translated as CASNTGGPDEQFF. V is TRBV5-1 and J is TRBJ2-1, with 8 bases matching TRBD2. Germline CDR1 SGHRS, CDR2 YFSETQ. Germline trimming cut 6 bases from V and 8 bases from J; bases unmatched to any gene: 7. The CDR3 loop spans 13 amino acids.

The V call is TRBV6-5, the J call TRBJ1-1; D is unresolved. Germline CDR1 is MNHEY and CDR2 is SVGAGI. The CDR3 covers 14 residues. The V end was cut by 7 bases, the J end by 4 bases, with 16 bases between. The CDR3 loop reads CASTLSWPSTEAFF. The CDR3 nucleotides read TGTGCCAGCACCCTTAGTTGGCCCTCCACTGAAGCTTTCTTT.